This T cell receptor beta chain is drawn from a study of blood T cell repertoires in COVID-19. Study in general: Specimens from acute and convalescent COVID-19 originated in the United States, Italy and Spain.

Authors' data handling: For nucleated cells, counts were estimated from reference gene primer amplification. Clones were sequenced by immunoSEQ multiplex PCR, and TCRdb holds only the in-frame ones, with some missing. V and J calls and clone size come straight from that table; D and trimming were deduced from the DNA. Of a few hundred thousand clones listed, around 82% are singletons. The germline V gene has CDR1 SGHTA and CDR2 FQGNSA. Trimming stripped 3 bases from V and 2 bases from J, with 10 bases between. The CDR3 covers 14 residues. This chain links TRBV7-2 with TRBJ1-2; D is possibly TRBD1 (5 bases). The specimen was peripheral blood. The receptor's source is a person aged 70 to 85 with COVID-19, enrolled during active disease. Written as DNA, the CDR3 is TGTGCCAGCAGCTTGCCGGGGGGGAACTATGGCTACACCTTC. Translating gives CASSLPGGNYGYTF.